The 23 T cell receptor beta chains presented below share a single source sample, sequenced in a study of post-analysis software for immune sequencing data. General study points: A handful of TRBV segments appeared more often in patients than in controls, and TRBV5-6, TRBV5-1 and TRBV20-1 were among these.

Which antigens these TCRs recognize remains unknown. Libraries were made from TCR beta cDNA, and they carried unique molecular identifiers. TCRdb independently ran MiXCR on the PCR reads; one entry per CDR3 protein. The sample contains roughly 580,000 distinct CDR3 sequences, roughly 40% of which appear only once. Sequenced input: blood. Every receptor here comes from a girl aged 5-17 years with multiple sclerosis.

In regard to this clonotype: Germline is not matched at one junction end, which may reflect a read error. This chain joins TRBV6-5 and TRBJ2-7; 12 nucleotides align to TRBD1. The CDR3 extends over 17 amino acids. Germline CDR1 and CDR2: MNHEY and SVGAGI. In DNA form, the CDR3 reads TGTGCCAGCAGCTACGGAGGTTCCGGGACAGGGGGCGCCGAGCAGTATTTC. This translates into CASSYGGSGTGGAEQYF.

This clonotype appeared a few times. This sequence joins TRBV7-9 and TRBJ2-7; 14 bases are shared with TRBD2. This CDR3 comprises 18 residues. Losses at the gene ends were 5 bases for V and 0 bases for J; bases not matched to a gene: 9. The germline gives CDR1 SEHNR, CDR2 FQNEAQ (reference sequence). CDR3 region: CASSPRGLAGAGSYEQYF. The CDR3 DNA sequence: TGTGCCAGCAGCCCTAGGGGACTAGCGGGAGCTGGCTCCTACGAGCAGTACTTC.

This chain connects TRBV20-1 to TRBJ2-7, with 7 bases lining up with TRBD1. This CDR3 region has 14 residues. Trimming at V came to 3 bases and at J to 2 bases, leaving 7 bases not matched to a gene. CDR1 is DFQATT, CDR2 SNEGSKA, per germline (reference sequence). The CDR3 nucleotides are TGCAGTGCTAGGGGGGACAGTAAGGCCTACGAGCAGTACTTC. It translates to CSARGDSKAYEQYF.

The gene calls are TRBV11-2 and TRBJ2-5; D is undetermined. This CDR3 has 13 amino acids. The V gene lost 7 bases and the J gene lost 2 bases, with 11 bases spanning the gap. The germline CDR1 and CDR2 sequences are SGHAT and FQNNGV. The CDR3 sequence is CASTGRGQETQYF. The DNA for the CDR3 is TGTGCCAGCACAGGACGTGGGCAAGAGACCCAGTACTTC. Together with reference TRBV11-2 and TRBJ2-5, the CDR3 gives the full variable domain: EAGVAQSPRYKIIEKRQSVAFWCNPISGHATLYWYQQILGQGPKLLIQFQNNGVVDDSQLPKDRFSAERLKGVDSTLKIQPAKLEDSAVYLCASTGRGQETQYFGPGTRLLVL.

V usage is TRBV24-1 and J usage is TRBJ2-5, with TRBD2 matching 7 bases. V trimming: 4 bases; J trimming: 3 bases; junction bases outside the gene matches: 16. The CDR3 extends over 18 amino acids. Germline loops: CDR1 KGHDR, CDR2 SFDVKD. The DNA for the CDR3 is TGTGCCACCAGTGACAGCTTAGGGACGACCAGCGGGGAAGAGACCCAGTACTTC. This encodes CATSDSLGTTSGEETQYF.

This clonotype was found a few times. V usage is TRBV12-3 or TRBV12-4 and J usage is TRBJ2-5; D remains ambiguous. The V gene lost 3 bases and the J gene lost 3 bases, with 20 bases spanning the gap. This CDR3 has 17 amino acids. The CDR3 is CASSLGQSRLPKETQYF. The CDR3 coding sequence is TGTGCCAGCAGTTTGGGTCAGTCAAGGTTGCCAAAAGAGACCCAGTACTTC.

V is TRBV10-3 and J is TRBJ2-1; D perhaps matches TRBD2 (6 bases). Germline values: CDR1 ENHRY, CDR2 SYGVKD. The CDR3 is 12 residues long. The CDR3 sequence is CTTWDFYNEQFF. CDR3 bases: TGTACCACTTGGGACTTCTACAATGAGCAGTTCTTC.

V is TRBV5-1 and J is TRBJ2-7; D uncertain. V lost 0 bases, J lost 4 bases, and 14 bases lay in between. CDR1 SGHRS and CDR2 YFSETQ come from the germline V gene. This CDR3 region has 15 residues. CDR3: CASSLVSASGYEQYF. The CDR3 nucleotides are TGCGCCAGCAGCTTGGTTTCCGCTTCAGGTTACGAGCAGTACTTC.

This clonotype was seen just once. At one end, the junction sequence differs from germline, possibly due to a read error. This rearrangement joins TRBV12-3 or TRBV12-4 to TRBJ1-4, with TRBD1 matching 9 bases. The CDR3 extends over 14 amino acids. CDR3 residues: CAGSLGTGPEKLFF. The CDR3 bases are TGTGCCGGCAGTTTAGGGACAGGGCCCGAAAAACTGTTTTTT.

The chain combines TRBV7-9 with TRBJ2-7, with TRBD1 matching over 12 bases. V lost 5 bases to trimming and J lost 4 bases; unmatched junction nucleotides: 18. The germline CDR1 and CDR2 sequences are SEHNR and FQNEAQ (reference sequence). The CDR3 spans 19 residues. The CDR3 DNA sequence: TGTGCCAGCAGCAAAATCTGGGGGACAGGGGGCGTCAATACGTACGAGCAGTACTTC. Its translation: CASSKIWGTGGVNTYEQYF.

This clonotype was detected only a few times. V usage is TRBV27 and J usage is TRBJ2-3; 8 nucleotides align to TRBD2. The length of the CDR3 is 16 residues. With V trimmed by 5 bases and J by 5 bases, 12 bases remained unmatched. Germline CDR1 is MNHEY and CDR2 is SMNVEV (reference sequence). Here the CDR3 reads CASSPLYGRARDTQYF. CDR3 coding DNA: TGTGCCAGCAGTCCCCTGTACGGGAGGGCCAGAGATACGCAGTATTTT.

CDR3 in DNA: TGCAGTGCTCACCGGGAGCGGGAGGGCCGCGAGCAGTACTTC. This sequence encodes CSAHREREGREQYF. The chain is built from TRBV20-1 and TRBJ2-7; 10 nucleotides line up with TRBD2. The CDR3 contains 14 residues. Trimming took 5 bases from V and 6 from J; bases not matched to a gene: 10. Germline V gene sequence: CDR1 DFQATT, CDR2 SNEGSKA (reference sequence).

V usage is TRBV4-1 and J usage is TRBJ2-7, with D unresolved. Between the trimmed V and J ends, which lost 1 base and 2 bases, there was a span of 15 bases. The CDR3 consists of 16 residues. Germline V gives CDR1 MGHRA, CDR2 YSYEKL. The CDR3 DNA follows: TGCGCCAGCAGCCAAGTTTATGTATTAGCAGCCTACGAGCAGTACTTC. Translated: CASSQVYVLAAYEQYF.

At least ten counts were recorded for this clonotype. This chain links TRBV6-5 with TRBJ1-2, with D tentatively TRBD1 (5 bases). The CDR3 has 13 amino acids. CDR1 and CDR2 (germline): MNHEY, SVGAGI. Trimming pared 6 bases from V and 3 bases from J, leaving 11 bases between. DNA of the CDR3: TGTGCCAGCAGCCCCCAGGGATACTATGGCTACACCTTC. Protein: CASSPQGYYGYTF.

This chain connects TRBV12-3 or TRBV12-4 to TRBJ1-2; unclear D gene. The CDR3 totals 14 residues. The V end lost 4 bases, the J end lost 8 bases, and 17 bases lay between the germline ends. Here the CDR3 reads CASSSDRAIEGYTF. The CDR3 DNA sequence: TGTGCCAGCAGTTCCGACCGGGCCATTGAAGGCTACACCTTC.

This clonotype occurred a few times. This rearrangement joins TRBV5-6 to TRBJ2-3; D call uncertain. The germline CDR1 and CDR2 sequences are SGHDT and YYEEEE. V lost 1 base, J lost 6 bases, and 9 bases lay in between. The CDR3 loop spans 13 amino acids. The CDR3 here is CASSLSAADTQYF. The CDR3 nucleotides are TGTGCCAGCAGCTTGTCGGCGGCGGATACGCAGTATTTT. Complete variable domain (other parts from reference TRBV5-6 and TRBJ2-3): DAGVTQSPTHLIKTRGQQVTLRCSPKSGHDTVSWYQQALGQGPQFIFQYYEEEERQRGNFPDRFSGHQFPNYSSELNVNALLLGDSALYLCASSLSAADTQYFGPGTRLTVL.

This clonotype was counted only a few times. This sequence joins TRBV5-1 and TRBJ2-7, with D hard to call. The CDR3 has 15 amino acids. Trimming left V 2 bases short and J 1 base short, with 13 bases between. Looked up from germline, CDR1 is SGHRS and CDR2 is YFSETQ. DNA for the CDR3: TGCGCCAGCAGCTTACAATCGGCCCCATCCTACGAGCAGTACTTC. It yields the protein CASSLQSAPSYEQYF.

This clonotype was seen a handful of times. DNA for the CDR3: TGTGCCAGCAGTTCCCAGGGCGGAGGCTATGGCTACACCTTC. It is translated as CASSSQGGGYGYTF. The chain couples TRBV27 to TRBJ1-2; D might be TRBD1 (5 bases). Germline V gene lookup returns CDR1 MNHEY and CDR2 SMNVEV (reference sequence). The CDR3 covers 14 residues. V lost 4 bases, J lost 4 bases, and 13 bases lay in between.

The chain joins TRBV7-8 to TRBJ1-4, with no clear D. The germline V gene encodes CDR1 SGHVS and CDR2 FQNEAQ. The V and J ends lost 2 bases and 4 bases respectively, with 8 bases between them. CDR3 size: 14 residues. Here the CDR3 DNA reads TGTGCCAGCAGCTTAACACACCATAATGAAAAACTGTTTTTT. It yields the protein CASSLTHHNEKLFF.

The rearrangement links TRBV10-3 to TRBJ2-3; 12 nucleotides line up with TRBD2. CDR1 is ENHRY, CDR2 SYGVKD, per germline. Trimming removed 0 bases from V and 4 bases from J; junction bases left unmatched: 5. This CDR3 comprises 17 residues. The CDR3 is CAISESTGLAGPDTQYF. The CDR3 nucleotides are TGTGCCATCAGTGAGTCGACCGGACTAGCGGGACCAGATACGCAGTATTTT.

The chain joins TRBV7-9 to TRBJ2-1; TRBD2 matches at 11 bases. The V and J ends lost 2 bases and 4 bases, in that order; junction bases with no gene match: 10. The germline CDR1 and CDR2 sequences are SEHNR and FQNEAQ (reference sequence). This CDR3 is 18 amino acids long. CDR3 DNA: TGTGCCAGCAGCTTACCCGTTCCGGGACTAGCGGCTTACAATGAGCAGTTCTTC. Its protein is CASSLPVPGLAAYNEQFF.

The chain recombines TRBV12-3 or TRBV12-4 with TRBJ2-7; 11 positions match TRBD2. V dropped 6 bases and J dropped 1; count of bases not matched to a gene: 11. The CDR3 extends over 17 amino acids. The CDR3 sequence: CASSYHRLAGSSYEQYF. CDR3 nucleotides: TGTGCCAGCAGCTACCACCGACTAGCGGGATCATCCTACGAGCAGTACTTC.

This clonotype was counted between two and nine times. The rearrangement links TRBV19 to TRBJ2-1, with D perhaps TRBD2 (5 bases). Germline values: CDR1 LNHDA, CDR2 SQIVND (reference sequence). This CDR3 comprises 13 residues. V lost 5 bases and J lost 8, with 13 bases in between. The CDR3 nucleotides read TGTGCCAGTAGTGGACTCAACGGCGATGAGCAGTTCTTC. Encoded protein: CASSGLNGDEQFF.